This T cell receptor (beta chain) was recovered during a study of technical replicates of blood from a few donors. The V end was cut by 2 bases, the J end by 2 bases, with 4 bases between. The CDR3 sequence is 12 residues long. The V gene's germline CDR1 is SGDLS and CDR2 YYNGEE. Here immunoSEQ multiplex PCR was the method, and the copy in TCRdb shows in-frame clones only, minus some. The sample contains about 70,000 clones, roughly 92% of which appear only once. This chain connects TRBV9 to TRBJ1-2; D ambiguous. The receptor was isolated from a human donor in good health. Sequencing was carried out using T cells isolated from PBMCs. The CDR3 spells CASSVLNYGYTF. The DNA for the CDR3 is TGTGCCAGCAGCGTGTTAAACTATGGCTACACCTTC.